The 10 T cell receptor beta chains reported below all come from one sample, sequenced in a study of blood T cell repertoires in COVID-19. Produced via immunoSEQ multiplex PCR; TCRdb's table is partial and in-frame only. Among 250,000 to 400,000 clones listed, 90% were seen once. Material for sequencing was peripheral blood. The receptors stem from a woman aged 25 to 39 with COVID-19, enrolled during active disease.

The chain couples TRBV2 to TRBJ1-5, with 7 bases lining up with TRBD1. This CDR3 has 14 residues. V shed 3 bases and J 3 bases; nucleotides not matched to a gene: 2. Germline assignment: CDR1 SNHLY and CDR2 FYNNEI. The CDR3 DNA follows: TGTGCCAGCAGTGAGGACAGGACCAATCAGCCCCAGCATTTT. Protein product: CASSEDRTNQPQHF.

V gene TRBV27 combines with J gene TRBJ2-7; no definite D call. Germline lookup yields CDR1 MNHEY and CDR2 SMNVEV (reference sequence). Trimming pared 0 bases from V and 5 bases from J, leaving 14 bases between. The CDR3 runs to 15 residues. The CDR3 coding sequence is TGTGCCAGCAGTTTATCCGCCTCCGGCGGCGACGAGCAGTACTTC. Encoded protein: CASSLSASGGDEQYF.

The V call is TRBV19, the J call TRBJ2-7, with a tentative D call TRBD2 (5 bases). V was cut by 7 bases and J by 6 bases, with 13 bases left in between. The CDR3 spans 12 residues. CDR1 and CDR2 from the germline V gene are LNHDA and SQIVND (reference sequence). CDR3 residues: CASKTPEGEQYF. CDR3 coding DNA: TGTGCCAGTAAGACTCCCGAGGGCGAGCAGTACTTC.

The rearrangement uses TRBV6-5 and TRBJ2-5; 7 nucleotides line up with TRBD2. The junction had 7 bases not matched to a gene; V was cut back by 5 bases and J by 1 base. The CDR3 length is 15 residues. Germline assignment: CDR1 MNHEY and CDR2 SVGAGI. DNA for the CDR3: TGTGCCAGCAGTACGCTTTCTAGCGGCCAAGAGACCCAGTACTTC. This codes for CASSTLSSGQETQYF.

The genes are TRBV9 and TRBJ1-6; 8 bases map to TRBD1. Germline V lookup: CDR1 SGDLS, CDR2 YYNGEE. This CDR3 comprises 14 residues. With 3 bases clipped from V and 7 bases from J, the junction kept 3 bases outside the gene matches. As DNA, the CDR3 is TGTGCCAGCAGCGGGACAGGGTCCAATTCACCCCTCCACTTT. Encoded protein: CASSGTGSNSPLHF.

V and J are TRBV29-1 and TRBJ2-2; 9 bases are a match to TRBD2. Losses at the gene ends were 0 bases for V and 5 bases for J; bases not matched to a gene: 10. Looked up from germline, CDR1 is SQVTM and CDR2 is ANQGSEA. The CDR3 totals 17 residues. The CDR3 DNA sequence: TGCAGCGTTGAAGATAGCGGGGGACCTTCGAGAACCGGGGAGCTGTTTTTT. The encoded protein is CSVEDSGGPSRTGELFF.

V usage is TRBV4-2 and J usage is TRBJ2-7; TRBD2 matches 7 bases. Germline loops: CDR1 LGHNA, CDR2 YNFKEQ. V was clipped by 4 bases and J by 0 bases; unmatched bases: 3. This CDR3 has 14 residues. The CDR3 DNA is TGTGCCAGCAGCCTAGCGGGTTCCTCCTACGAGCAGTACTTC. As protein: CASSLAGSSYEQYF.

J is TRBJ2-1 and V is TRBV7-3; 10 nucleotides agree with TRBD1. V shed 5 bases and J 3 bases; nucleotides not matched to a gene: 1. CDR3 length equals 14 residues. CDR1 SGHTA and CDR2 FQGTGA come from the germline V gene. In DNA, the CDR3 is TGTGCCAGCAGCGGGGACAGGGGCTACAATGAGCAGTTCTTC. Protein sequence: CASSGDRGYNEQFF.

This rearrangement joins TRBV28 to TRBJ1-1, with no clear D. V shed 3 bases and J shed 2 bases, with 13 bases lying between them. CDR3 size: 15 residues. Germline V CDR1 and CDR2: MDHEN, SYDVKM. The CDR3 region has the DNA TGTGCCAGCAGTTTGCCGTTGGGAGCCAACACTGAAGCTTTCTTT. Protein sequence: CASSLPLGANTEAFF. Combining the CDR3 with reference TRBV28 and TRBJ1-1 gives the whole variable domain DVKVTQSSRYLVKRTGEKVFLECVQDMDHENMFWYRQDPGLGLRLIYFSYDVKMKEKGDIPEGYSVSREKKERFSLILESASTNQTSMYLCASSLPLGANTEAFFGQGTRLTVV.

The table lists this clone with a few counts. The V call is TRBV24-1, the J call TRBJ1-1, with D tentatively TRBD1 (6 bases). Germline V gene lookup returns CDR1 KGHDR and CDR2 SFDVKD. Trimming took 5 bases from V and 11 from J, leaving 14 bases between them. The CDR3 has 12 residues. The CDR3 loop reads CATSGSQGPAFF. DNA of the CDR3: TGTGCCACCAGTGGATCACAGGGTCCGGCTTTCTTT.